This T cell receptor beta chain was sequenced for a study of metastatic and nonmetastatic thyroid tumors. Study context: From malignant and benign thyroid patients, repertoires in blood and in tumor or nodule tissue were compared.

V shed 5 bases and J shed 3 bases, with 12 bases lying between them. The CDR3 consists of 13 residues. Germline CDR1 reads SGHRS; CDR2 reads YFSETQ. Patients had received no treatment of any kind before thyroid surgery. As handled by the study authors: Construction of a distant-metastasis classifier for papillary thyroid cancer relied on CDR3 differences across clinicopathological groups. Using MiXCR, TCRdb re-called clones from the PCR reads. These V and J calls rely on TCRdb rather than the paper's analysis. The sample lists about 40,000 clones, over 15% seen once, with approximately 13% in the top ten. Notes on this clone: What it recognizes is unknown.

Findings of the study overall: Patients with malignant thyroid tumors reportedly had significantly higher TCR beta diversity than those with benign nodules, in blood and tumor.

This receptor was identified in a female donor with papillary thyroid cancer or a benign thyroid nodule (not recorded which). Some clones in this sample may be carry-over from other donors' samples. Material: tumor tissue. The V call is TRBV5-1, the J call TRBJ2-7, with D unclear. This CDR3 is CASRSLPRYEQYF. CDR3 nucleotides: TGCGCCAGCAGATCCCTTCCTCGCTACGAGCAGTACTTC.